Shown below are 13 T cell receptor beta chains from a single sample sequenced in a study of T and B cells in COVID-19 patients. Multiplex PCR with BIOMED2 TRB-A/B primer pools amplified TRB rearrangements. TCRdb re-called the multiplex PCR reads with MiXCR, one entry per CDR3 protein. The sample consists of about 3,200 distinct CDR3 sequences, roughly 24% of them appearing once. Blood genomic DNA input for TRB amplification was roughly 230-550 ng. The sample consisted of blood. The receptors were sampled from a human donor with active COVID-19.

This clonotype is labeled medium-sized (0.01 to 0.1%). The V call is TRBV27, the J call TRBJ1-1; TRBD1 aligns across 7 bases. The germline CDR1 and CDR2 sequences are MNHEY and SMNVEV (reference sequence). V trimming: 7 bases; J trimming: 2 bases; junction bases outside the gene matches: 10. The CDR3 totals 15 residues. The CDR3 here is CASKVGGGVNTEAFF. In DNA form, the CDR3 reads TGTGCCAGCAAAGTCGGAGGGGGCGTAAACACTGAAGCTTTCTTT.

By proportion, this clonotype is medium-sized. The rearrangement joins TRBV15 to TRBJ2-5; 8 nucleotides match TRBD2. Per the germline V gene, CDR1 is LNHNV and CDR2 is YYDKDF (reference sequence). This CDR3 is built from 13 residues. The ends lost 0 bases at V and 7 bases at J; junction bases unmatched: 1. The DNA of the CDR3 is TGTGCCACCAGCAGAGAAGGACTAGCGACCCAGTACTTC. Translating it yields CATSREGLATQYF.

This CDR3 is CSAGARLETQYF. As DNA, the CDR3 is TGCAGTGCTGGGGCCAGACTGGAGACCCAGTACTTC. The chain recombines TRBV20-1 with TRBJ2-5, with TRBD1 as a possible D gene (5 bases). V lost 5 bases, J lost 5 bases, and 12 bases lay in between. This CDR3 is built from 12 residues. Germline loops: CDR1 DFQATT, CDR2 SNEGSKA (reference sequence).

The chain has TRBV20-1 and TRBJ1-2; D might be TRBD1 (5 bases). CDR1 is DFQATT and CDR2 is SNEGSKA in the germline V gene (reference sequence). The V gene lost 6 bases and the J gene lost 0 bases, with 14 bases spanning the gap. The CDR3 is 14 amino acids. The CDR3 loop reads CSARQGRANYGYTF. Here the CDR3 DNA reads TGCAGTGCCCGCCAGGGTAGGGCTAACTATGGCTACACCTTC.

The V and J genes are TRBV5-1 and TRBJ2-7, with D perhaps assigned TRBD1 or TRBD2 (5 bases each). This CDR3 is 14 amino acids long. Trimming shortened V by 4 bases and J by 5 bases, and 16 bases separated the two germline ends. The germline V gene encodes CDR1 SGHRS and CDR2 YFSETQ. CDR3: CASSRGHGKDEQYF. The CDR3 region has the DNA TGCGCCAGCAGCCGGGGCCATGGGAAGGACGAGCAGTACTTC.

The chain is built from TRBV13 and TRBJ2-7; 12 bases are shared with TRBD2. From germline, CDR1 is PRHDT and CDR2 FYEKMQ (reference sequence). The length of the CDR3 is 15 residues. V was pared by 5 bases and J by 2 bases, with 4 bases of the junction left unmatched. The CDR3 reads CASSPSSGGAYEQYF. As DNA, the CDR3 is TGTGCCAGCAGCCCTTCTAGCGGGGGGGCCTACGAGCAGTACTTC.

In this sample, this clonotype is medium-sized. The chain combines TRBV27 with TRBJ1-4; 9 bases are a match to TRBD1. V dropped 2 bases and J dropped 8; count of bases not matched to a gene: 9. CDR3 length: 16 residues. Germline V gene lookup returns CDR1 MNHEY and CDR2 SMNVEV (reference sequence). In nucleotides, the CDR3 is TGTGCCAGCAGTTTAATCCAGGGACAGGGTGAGGAAAAACTGTTTTTT. It yields the protein CASSLIQGQGEEKLFF.

In its sample, this clonotype was seen many times. The V gene is TRBV6-5, the J gene TRBJ1-1; D gene uncertain. Germline V gene lookup returns CDR1 MNHEY and CDR2 SVGAGI. Trimming removed 7 bases from V and 1 base from J, with 13 bases in between. The CDR3 is 14 residues long. The CDR3 sequence is CASKIVGPNTEAFF. The CDR3 DNA reads TGTGCCAGCAAAATCGTCGGCCCGAACACTGAAGCTTTCTTT.

V is TRBV29-1 and J is TRBJ2-5; 8 positions agree with TRBD1. This CDR3 contains 12 residues. V lost 4 bases, J lost 5 bases, and 3 bases stayed unmatched. Germline CDR1 and CDR2: SQVTM and ANQGSEA. The CDR3 coding sequence is TGCAGCGTTGCCAGGGGGCGCGAGACCCAGTACTTC. This encodes CSVARGRETQYF.

This chain connects TRBV11-3 to TRBJ2-2; TRBD1 agrees at 7 bases. Germline V gene data show CDR1 as SGHNT and CDR2 as YENEEA. This CDR3 spans 15 amino acids. J lost 7 bases, V lost 6 bases, and 11 bases had no gene match. The CDR3 DNA is TGTGCCAGCAGTAGAGACAGGGCGGTATTCGGGGAGCTGTTTTTT. Encoded protein: CASSRDRAVFGELFF.

This sequence joins TRBV4-1 and TRBJ1-4; perhaps TRBD1 as D (6 bases). The ends were cut back, 0 bases at V and 0 bases at J, with 14 bases in the middle. In germline, CDR1 is MGHRA, CDR2 YSYEKL. The CDR3 has 18 amino acids. CDR3 sequence (DNA): TGCGCCAGCAGCCAAGAATACAGGGTTTCTGCAACTAATGAAAAACTGTTTTTT. Encoded protein: CASSQEYRVSATNEKLFF.

This clonotype was observed once. V is TRBV12-3 or TRBV12-4 and J is TRBJ2-7; 12 nucleotides align to TRBD1. Losses at the gene ends were 6 bases for V and 4 bases for J; bases not matched to a gene: 7. The length of the CDR3 is 15 residues. The CDR3 nucleotides are TGTGCCAGCAGCAAAGGGACAGGGGGCGTGTACGAGCAGTACTTC. As protein: CASSKGTGGVYEQYF.

The chain links TRBV20-1 to TRBJ2-7; 10 bases agree with TRBD1. J gave up 0 bases and V 6 bases, and 11 bases lay outside the gene matches. This CDR3 is 16 amino acids long. CDR1 is DFQATT and CDR2 is SNEGSKA in the germline V gene (reference sequence). DNA of the CDR3: TGCAGTGCGAACCGACCGGGACAGGGGTACTCCTACGAGCAGTACTTC. This sequence encodes CSANRPGQGYSYEQYF.